This T cell receptor (beta chain) was found in a study of blood T cell repertoires in COVID-19 (dated by TCRdb to between 2020 and 2021). For the wider study: Samples covering the acute and convalescent phases of COVID-19 were provided by collaborators in the United States, Italy and Spain. The material from the prospective study consisted of cDNA or gDNA derived from T cells, B-cell-depleted T cells, or PBMCs. Subjects who had been exposed to COVID-19, were actively infected with it, or had recovered from it provided the deeply sampled blood TCRbeta repertoires that made up the dataset. A freely available public database, intended as a resource for researchers studying the immune response to SARS-CoV-2, is where the repertoires were released. Samples were obtained from the ongoing ImmuneRACE study (first 160 participants) and from 950 to 1,500 subjects provided by 6 global collaborators. Nearly every sample came with metadata listing a de-identified subject ID, COVID-19 status, age in years and sex. Where HLA class I and class II types were available, the types were taken from metadata supplied by the sample provider, not from assay-based typing.

The germline V gene specifies KGHSH as CDR1 and LQKENI as CDR2. V is pared back by 4 bases and J by 7 bases, with 13 bases lying between the germline termini. From the cysteine through the phenylalanine, the CDR3 covers 14 amino acids. Left in the record is the CDR3 DNA by itself, 42 bases read in frame from the first base. A remark on this clone: The antigen it binds to is not known. The input lacks base qualities; no much larger clone sits a single base away.

General conclusions and limits of the study: Clinical and demographic metadata were provided uncurated, with the amount varying by source and participant.

TCRbeta CDR3 regions were amplified from genomic DNA by means of the immunoSEQ Assay, a bias-controlled multiplex PCR. Regarding the original processing steps: The number of nucleated cells in each sample was estimated by amplification of reference gene primers within the assay. Sequence reads were collapsed and filtered to measure the absolute abundance of every unique TCRbeta CDR3 rearrangement. For each sample, productive Simpson clonality was calculated as the square root of Simpson's diversity index across productive rearrangements. In TCRdb, the immuneACCESS table is reduced to in-frame sequences with V and J assigned. These tables do not hold every clone; where another copy was compared, an unresolved V gene accounts for under half, and the others remain unexplained. Clone size and V and J calls were adopted from that table, with D and trimming inferred from the DNA. The sample table contains around 220,000 clones; only one count was recorded for around 88% of them. The top ten constitute around 1.5% of the sample.

Whole blood was collected in K2EDTA tubes by collaborating institutions according to the institutions' own protocols. For TCRbeta analysis, collaborators shipped samples in one of three forms: frozen whole blood, isolated PBMCs, or DNA extracted from either of those sample types. The origin of this receptor is a man aged 18 to 30 with active or convalescent COVID-19. The rearranged segments are TRBV18 and TRBJ1-4; the D gene cannot be resolved reliably. Material for sequencing was peripheral blood. The CDR3 protein sequence reads: CASSLGSRIEKLFF. The nucleotide sequence is given as TGTGCCAGCTCACTCGGGAGTAGGATTGAAAAACTGTTTTTT.